The rows below give T cell receptor beta chains drawn from one sample of a study of control samples from healthy donors and cancer patients. Generated by immunoSEQ multiplex PCR, the TCRdb table keeps only in-frame clones and is missing some. The sample includes about 160,000 clones, 92% of them seen just once. Source material: blood. These receptors all stem from a woman aged 25-40 years in good health. CDR3s include the opening cysteine and the closing phenylalanine or tryptophan. The D gene is left open where the match is weak. The size field is filled for only some rows; it gives once, few, many or a size class.

>TRBD1|-|TRBJ2-7|TRBV2
TGTGCCAGCAGTGACCGGGACAGGGAGGCCGAGCAGTACTTC
CASSDRDREAEQYF
>-|-|TRBJ2-3|TRBV19
TGTGCCAGTTCTAGACAGCGTTTGACTAGCACAGATACGCAGTATTTT
CASSRQRLTSTDTQYF
>-|-|TRBJ2-3|TRBV30
TGTGCCTGGAGTTACCGGGACACTTCCCCACAGATAGTGCAGTATTTT
CAWSYRDTSPQIVQYF
>TRBD2|-|TRBJ2-1|TRBV27
TGTGCCAGCAGTCCCGGACTAGCCAATGAGCAGTTCTTC
CASSPGLANEQFF
>TRBD1|-|TRBJ2-7|TRBV30
TGTGCCTGGCAAACCGGGACAGGGCCCGAGCAGTACTTC
CAWQTGTGPEQYF
>-|-|TRBJ2-7|TRBV15
TGTGCCACCAGCAGAGATAGGGGGTTCGAGCAGTACTTC
CATSRDRGFEQYF
>TRBD1|-|TRBJ1-2|TRBV7-9
TGTGCCAGCAGCTTGACAGGGGGCTATGGCTACACCTTC
CASSLTGGYGYTF
>-|-|TRBJ1-1|TRBV30
TGTGCCTGGAGCTTGGACCGTTTGAACACTGAAGCTTTCTTT
CAWSLDRLNTEAFF
>-|-|TRBJ1-1|TRBV6-1
TGTGCCAGCAGTGAGTTAGGAGAAGCTTTCTTT
CASSELGEAFF
>TRBD1|-|TRBJ2-7|TRBV11-2
TGTGCCAGCAGCTGGGCCGGGACAGTCGGCACCTACGAGCAGTACTTC
CASSWAGTVGTYEQYF
>-|once|TRBJ2-3|TRBV6-6
TGTGCCAGCAGTTACAAGAGGCCCAACCCCACAGATACGCAGTATTTT
CASSYKRPNPTDTQYF
>-|-|TRBJ2-1|TRBV27
TGTGCCAGCAGTTTATCACGGCTCAATGAGCAGTTCTTC
CASSLSRLNEQFF
>-|-|TRBJ2-1|TRBV28
TGTGCCAGCAGTTTATCGGGGCGGAATGAGCAGTTCTTC
CASSLSGRNEQFF
>TRBD1|few|TRBJ2-7|TRBV23-1
TGCGCCAGCAGTCATTTCGACAGGGATAGCTCCTACGAGCAGTACTTC
CASSHFDRDSSYEQYF
>TRBD1|-|TRBJ1-1|TRBV3-1/TRBV3-2
TGTGCCAGCAGCCCCATCGGGACAGGGGGCATGAACACTGAAGCTTTCTTT
CASSPIGTGGMNTEAFF
>-|-|TRBJ2-3|TRBV20-1
TGCAGTGCTAGGGTAAATACGCAGTATTTT
CSARVNTQYF
>TRBD2|-|TRBJ2-1|TRBV7-2
TGTGCCAGCAGCTTAGGGATAGCGGGAGTATCCTACAATGAGCAGTTCTTC
CASSLGIAGVSYNEQFF
>-|once|TRBJ2-1|TRBV24-1
TGTGCCACCAGTATAGACCCCTACAATGAGCAGTTCTTC
CATSIDPYNEQFF
>TRBD2|-|TRBJ2-2|TRBV12-3/TRBV12-4
TGTGCCAGCACCCGGGAGGGAAAGCTGTTTTTT
CASTREGKLFF
>-|-|TRBJ1-1|TRBV6-5
TGTGCCAGCAGTTTCACGGGGGCAGGCACTGAAGCTTTCTTT
CASSFTGAGTEAFF
>TRBD2|-|TRBJ2-5|TRBV7-8
TGTGCCAGCAGACCTACTAGCGGAAAAGAGACCCAGTACTTC
CASRPTSGKETQYF
>-|-|TRBJ2-7|TRBV5-6
TGTGCCAGCAGCTTAGGCCTACTCACCTACGAGCAGTACTTC
CASSLGLLTYEQYF
>-|-|TRBJ2-7|TRBV18
TGTGCCAGCTCACCGCTGGACACTTTCGAGCAGTACTTC
CASSPLDTFEQYF
>-|-|TRBJ2-2|TRBV7-2
TGTGCCAGCAGCTTATATGCATACACCGGGGAGCTGTTTTTT
CASSLYAYTGELFF
>-|-|TRBJ1-1|TRBV18
TGTGCCAGCACCCCGAAAGGGGGGACTGAAGCTTTCTTT
CASTPKGGTEAFF
>-|-|TRBJ1-6|TRBV19
TGTGCCAGTAGTCCCGGACAGATGAATTCACCCCTCCACTTT
CASSPGQMNSPLHF
>-|-|TRBJ1-4|TRBV28
TGCGCCAGCAGAGGAGGGGAAAAACTGTTTTTT
CASRGGEKLFF
>-|-|TRBJ1-6|TRBV28
TGTGCCAGCAGTTTTCTCGGGGAGGTGAATTCACCCCTCCACTTT
CASSFLGEVNSPLHF
>TRBD1|-|TRBJ1-6|TRBV7-8
TGTGCCAGCAGCCAGGGACAGGGGAGTGAACCCCTCCACTTT
CASSQGQGSEPLHF
>-|-|TRBJ1-5|TRBV30
TGTGCCTGGGGCATACGCAATCAGCCCCAGCATTTT
CAWGIRNQPQHF
>-|-|TRBJ2-2|TRBV10-3
TGTGCCATCAGTGAGTTGAGGATGGGGGGCGCCCCCACCGGGGAGCTGTTTTTT
CAISELRMGGAPTGELFF
>-|-|TRBJ2-1|TRBV6-4
TGTGCCAGCAGTGATGGACTCTCCTACAATGAGCAGTTCTTC
CASSDGLSYNEQFF
>-|-|TRBJ1-6|TRBV19
TGTGCCAGTAGTCCCAATACGCTGTATAATTCACCCCTCCACTTT
CASSPNTLYNSPLHF
>-|-|TRBJ2-7|TRBV27
TGTGCCAGCGCGGCTAGCTTGTACGAGCAGTACTTC
CASAASLYEQYF
>-|-|TRBJ2-5|TRBV28
TGTGCCAGCAGCCCCTGGGGGGGCGCGGGGACCCAGTACTTC
CASSPWGGAGTQYF
>TRBD1|-|TRBJ2-2|TRBV19
TGTGCCAGTAGTATTGCCGGGACAGGGGAAATAGACACCGGGGAGCTGTTTTTT
CASSIAGTGEIDTGELFF
>TRBD2|-|TRBJ2-1|TRBV9
TGTGCCAGCAGCGTAGCTTGGGCTAGCGGGAGTGGGAACAATGAGCAGTTCTTC
CASSVAWASGSGNNEQFF
>-|-|TRBJ1-5|TRBV15
TGTGCCGCCAGCAGAGATGAGGGCTATAGCAATCAGCCCCAGCATTTT
CAASRDEGYSNQPQHF
>-|-|TRBJ2-3|TRBV5-6
TGTGCCAGCAGCATAGACAGGAGGGATACGCAGTATTTT
CASSIDRRDTQYF
>-|-|TRBJ2-1|TRBV11-2
TGTGCCAGCAGCTTGGATCAGGTCGATGAGCAGTTCTTC
CASSLDQVDEQFF
>TRBD1|-|TRBJ2-7|TRBV6-5
TGTGCCAGCAGTTTGACAGGGTTTTGGGACGAGCAGTACTTC
CASSLTGFWDEQYF
>TRBD1|-|TRBJ2-7|TRBV30
TGTGCCTGGGACAGGGGACCCTACGAGCAGTACTTC
CAWDRGPYEQYF
>-|-|TRBJ1-3|TRBV11-2
TGTGCCAGCAGCAACAGCAGGGGAGGAAACACCATATATTTT
CASSNSRGGNTIYF
>-|-|TRBJ2-1|TRBV2
TGTGCCAGCAGTGACGACAATGAGCAGTTCTTC
CASSDDNEQFF
>-|-|TRBJ1-3|TRBV5-6
TGTGCCAGCAGCTTGGCTGACACCATATATTTT
CASSLADTIYF
>TRBD2|-|TRBJ2-7|TRBV3-1/TRBV3-2
TGTGCCAGCAGCAGGGGACTAGCGGGAGGCTACGAGCAGTACTTC
CASSRGLAGGYEQYF
>TRBD1|-|TRBJ1-6|TRBV27
TGTGCCAGCAGTTGGATGGCGGGACAGGGCGTAAATTCACCCCTCCACTTT
CASSWMAGQGVNSPLHF
>-|-|TRBJ1-5|TRBV6-5
TGTGCCAGCCAACCTTATAGCAATCAGCCCCAGCATTTT
CASQPYSNQPQHF
>-|once|TRBJ1-1|TRBV7-3
TGTGCCAGCAGCTTAACACCAGGACAGCTGCTGGGCACTGAAGCTTTCTTT
CASSLTPGQLLGTEAFF
>-|-|TRBJ1-5|TRBV18
TGTGCCAGCTCACGAGACAGGACTTATCAGCCCCAGCATTTT
CASSRDRTYQPQHF